This T cell receptor (beta chain) was recorded in a study of regulatory T cells in long-lasting Graves disease. The CDR3 totals 12 residues. Germline CDR1 reads MNHEY; CDR2 reads SVGEGT. Making the TCR library involved RNA that had been extracted from PBMCs. As for this clonotype: Its ends do not fully match the called genes, so a read error is possible.

TCRdb ran MiXCR on the reads and lists one entry per CDR3 protein. The sample carries about 800 distinct CDR3 sequences, roughly 87% recorded once. The chain combines TRBV6-2 or TRBV6-3 with TRBJ2-7; 10 bases are shared with TRBD1. This sequence originates from a female donor with Graves disease. Here the sequenced sample was peripheral blood mononuclear cells (PBMCs), taken with antithyroid drug treatment, in newly diagnosed or persistent Graves disease (not recorded which). CDR3 region: CASRSSPGQGIF. DNA of the CDR3: TGTGCCAGCAGATCCTCCCCGGGACAGGGGATCTTC.